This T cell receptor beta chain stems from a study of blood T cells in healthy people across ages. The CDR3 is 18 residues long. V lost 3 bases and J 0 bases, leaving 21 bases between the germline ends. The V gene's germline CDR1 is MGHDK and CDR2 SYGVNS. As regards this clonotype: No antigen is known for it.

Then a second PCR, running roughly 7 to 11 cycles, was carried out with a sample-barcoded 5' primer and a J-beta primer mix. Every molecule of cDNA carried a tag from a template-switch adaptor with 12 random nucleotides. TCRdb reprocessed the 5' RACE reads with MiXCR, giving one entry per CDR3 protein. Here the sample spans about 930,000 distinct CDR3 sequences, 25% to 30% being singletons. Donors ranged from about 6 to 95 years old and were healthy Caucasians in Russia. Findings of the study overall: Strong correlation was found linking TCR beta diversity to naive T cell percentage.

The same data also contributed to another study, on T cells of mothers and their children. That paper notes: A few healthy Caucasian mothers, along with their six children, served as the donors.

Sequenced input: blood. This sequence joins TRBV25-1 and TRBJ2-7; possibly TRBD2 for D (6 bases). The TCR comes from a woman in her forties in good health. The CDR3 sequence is CASSEFWGSGYRSYEQYF. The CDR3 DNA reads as TGTGCCAGCAGTGAGTTTTGGGGGAGCGGGTACCGCTCCTACGAGCAGTACTTC.